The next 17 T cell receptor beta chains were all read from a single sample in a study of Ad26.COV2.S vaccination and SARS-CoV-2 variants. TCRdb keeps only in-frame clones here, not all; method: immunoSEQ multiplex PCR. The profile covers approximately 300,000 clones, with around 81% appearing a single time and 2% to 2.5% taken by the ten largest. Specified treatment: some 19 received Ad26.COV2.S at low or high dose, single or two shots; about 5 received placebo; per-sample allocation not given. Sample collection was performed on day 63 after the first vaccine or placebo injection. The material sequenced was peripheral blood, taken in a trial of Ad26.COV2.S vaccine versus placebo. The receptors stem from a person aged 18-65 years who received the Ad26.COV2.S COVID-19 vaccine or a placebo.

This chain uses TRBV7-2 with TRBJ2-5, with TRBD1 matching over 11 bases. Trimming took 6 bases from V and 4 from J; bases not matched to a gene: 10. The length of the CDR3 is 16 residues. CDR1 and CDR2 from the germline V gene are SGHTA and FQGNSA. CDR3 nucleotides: TGTGCCAGCAGGGGCCGCGGACAGGGGGCCCCAGAGACCCAGTACTTC. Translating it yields CASRGRGQGAPETQYF.

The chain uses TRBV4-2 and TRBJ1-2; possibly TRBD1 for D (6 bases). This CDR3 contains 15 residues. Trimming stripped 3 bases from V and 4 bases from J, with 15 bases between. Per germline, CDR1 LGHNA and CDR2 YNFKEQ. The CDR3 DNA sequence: TGTGCCAGCAGCCAGAGGGGGGGGGTTTTCTATGGCTACACCTTC. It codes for CASSQRGGVFYGYTF.

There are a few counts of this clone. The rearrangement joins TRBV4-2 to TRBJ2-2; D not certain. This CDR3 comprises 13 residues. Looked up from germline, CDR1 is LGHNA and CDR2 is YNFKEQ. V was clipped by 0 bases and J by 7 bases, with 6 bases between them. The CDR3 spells CASSQDLVGELFF. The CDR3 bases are TGTGCCAGCAGCCAAGATCTGGTCGGGGAGCTGTTTTTT.

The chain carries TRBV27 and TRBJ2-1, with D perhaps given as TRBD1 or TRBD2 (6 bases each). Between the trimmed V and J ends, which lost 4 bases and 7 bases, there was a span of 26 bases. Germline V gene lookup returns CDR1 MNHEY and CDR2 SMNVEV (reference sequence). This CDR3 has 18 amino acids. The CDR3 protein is CASSSLGGVPLRRNEQFF. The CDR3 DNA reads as TGTGCCAGCAGTTCCCTCGGGGGCGTACCTTTACGCCGGAATGAGCAGTTCTTC.

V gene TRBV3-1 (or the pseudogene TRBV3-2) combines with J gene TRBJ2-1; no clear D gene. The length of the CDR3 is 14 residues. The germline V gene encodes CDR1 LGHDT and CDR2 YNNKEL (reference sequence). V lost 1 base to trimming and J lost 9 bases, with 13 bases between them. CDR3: CASSQVWGNREQFF. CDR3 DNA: TGTGCCAGCAGCCAAGTTTGGGGTAACCGTGAGCAGTTCTTC.

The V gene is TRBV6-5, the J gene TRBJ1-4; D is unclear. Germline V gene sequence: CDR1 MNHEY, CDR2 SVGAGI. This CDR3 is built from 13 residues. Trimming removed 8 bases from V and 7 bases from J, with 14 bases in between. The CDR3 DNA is TGTGCCAGCGGTAGCCAGAAGCCTGAAAAACTGTTTTTT. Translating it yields CASGSQKPEKLFF.

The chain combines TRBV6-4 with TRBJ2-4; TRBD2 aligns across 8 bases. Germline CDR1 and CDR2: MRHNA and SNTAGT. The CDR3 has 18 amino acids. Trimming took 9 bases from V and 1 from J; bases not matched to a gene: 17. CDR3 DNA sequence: TGTGCCAGTGTAATTTGGACTAGCCATGGGGGTGCCAAAAACATTCAGTACTTC. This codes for CASVIWTSHGGAKNIQYF.

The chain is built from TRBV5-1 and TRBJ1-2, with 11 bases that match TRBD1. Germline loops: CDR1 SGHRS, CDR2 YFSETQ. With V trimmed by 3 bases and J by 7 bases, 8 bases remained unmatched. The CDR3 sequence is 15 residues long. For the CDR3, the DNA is TGCGCCAGCAGCTACATCTCCGGGACAGGGGGTGGCTACACCTTC. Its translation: CASSYISGTGGGYTF.

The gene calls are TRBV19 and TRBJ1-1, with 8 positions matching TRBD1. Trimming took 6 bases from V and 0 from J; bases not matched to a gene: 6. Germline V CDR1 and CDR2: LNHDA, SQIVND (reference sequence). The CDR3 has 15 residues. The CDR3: CASRTGGTLNTEAFF. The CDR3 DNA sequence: TGTGCCAGTAGAACAGGGGGAACCTTGAACACTGAAGCTTTCTTT.

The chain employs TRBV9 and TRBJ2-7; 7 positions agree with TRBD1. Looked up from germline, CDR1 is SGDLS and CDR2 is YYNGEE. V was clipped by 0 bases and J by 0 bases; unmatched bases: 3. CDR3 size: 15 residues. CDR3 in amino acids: CASSVGDSSSYEQYF. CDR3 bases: TGTGCCAGCAGCGTAGGGGACAGTAGCTCCTACGAGCAGTACTTC.

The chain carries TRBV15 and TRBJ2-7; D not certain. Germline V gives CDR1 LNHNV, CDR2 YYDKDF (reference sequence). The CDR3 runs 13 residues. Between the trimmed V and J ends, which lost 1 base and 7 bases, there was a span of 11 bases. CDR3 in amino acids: CATSRGSQGEQYF. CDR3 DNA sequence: TGTGCCACCAGCAGAGGGTCCCAAGGGGAGCAGTACTTC.

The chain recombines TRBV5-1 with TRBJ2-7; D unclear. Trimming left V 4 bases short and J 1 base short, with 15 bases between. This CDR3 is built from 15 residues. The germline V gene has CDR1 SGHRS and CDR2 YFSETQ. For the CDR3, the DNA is TGCGCCAGCAGCCCCCCCGCAGTAGGATCCTACGAGCAGTACTTC. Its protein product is CASSPPAVGSYEQYF.

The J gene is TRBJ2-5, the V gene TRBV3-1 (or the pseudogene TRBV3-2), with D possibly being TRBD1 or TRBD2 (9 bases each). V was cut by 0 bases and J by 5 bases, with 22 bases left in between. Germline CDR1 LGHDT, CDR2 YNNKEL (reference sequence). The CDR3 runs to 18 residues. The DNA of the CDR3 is TGTGCCAGCAGCCAAGATCGGGGGCTAGCGGGGACAGGGGAGACCCAGTACTTC. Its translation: CASSQDRGLAGTGETQYF.

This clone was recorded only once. Here the CDR3 DNA reads TGTGCCAGCAGCCTACAAGCGGGGGGCGTAGGAAAACTGTTTTTT. It translates to CASSLQAGGVGKLFF. This chain connects TRBV14 to TRBJ1-4; D might be TRBD1 (6 bases). V was clipped by 4 bases and J by 10 bases, with 19 bases between them. From germline, CDR1 is SGHDN and CDR2 FVKESK. This CDR3 has 15 amino acids.

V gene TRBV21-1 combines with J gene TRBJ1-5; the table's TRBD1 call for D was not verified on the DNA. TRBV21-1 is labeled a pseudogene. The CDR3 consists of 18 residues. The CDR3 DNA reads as TGTGCCAGCAGCGTACACCAGGGACAGAACTATAGCAATCAGCCCCAGCATTTT. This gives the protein CASSVHQGQNYSNQPQHF.

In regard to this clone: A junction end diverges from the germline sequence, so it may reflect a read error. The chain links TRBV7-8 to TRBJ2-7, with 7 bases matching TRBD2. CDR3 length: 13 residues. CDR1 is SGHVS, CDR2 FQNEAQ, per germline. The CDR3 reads CASRLAGSYEQYF. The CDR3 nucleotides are TGTGCCAGCAGGTTAGCGGGCTCCTACGAGCAGTACTTC.

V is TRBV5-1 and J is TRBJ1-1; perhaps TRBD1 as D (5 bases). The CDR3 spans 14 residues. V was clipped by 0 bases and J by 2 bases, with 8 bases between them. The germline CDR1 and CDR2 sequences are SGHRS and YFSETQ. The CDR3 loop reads CASSLAGTNTEAFF. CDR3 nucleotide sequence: TGCGCCAGCAGCTTGGCGGGGACTAACACTGAAGCTTTCTTT.